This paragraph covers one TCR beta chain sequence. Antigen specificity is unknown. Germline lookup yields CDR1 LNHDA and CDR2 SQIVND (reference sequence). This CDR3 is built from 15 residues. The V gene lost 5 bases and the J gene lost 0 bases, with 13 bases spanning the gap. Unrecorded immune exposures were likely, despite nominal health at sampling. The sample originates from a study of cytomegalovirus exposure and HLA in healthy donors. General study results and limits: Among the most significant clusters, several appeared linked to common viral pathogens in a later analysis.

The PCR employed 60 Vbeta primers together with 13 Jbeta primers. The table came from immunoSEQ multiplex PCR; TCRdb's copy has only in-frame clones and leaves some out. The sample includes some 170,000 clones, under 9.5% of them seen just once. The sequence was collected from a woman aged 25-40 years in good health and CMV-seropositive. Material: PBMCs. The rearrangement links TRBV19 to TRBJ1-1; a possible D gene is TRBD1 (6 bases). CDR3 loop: CASSVAGALNTEAFF. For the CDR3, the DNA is TGTGCCAGTAGTGTCGCGGGGGCTTTGAACACTGAAGCTTTCTTT. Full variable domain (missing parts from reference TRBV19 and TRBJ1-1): DGGITQSPKYLFRKEGQNVTLSCEQNLNHDAMYWYRQDPGQGLRLIYYSQIVNDFQKGDIAEGYSVSREKKESFPLTVTSAQKNPTAFYLCASSVAGALNTEAFFGQGTRLTVV.